This T cell receptor (beta chain) was observed in a study of blood T cell repertoires in COVID-19 (TCRdb year 2020). Turning to the overall study: Samples covering the acute and convalescent phases of COVID-19 were provided by collaborators in the United States, Italy and Spain. The material from the prospective study consisted of cDNA or gDNA derived from T cells, B-cell-depleted T cells, or PBMCs. Deeply sampled blood TCRbeta repertoires from subjects exposed to, actively infected with, or recovered from COVID-19 were included in the dataset. A freely available public database, intended as a resource for researchers studying the immune response to SARS-CoV-2, is where the repertoires were released. The samples were drawn from two sources: the first 160 participants of the ongoing ImmuneRACE study, and 1,254 subjects contributed by 6 global collaborators. Sample metadata almost always included a de-identified subject ID, COVID-19 status, age in years and sex. Where available, HLA class I and class II types were taken from metadata supplied by the sample provider and were not determined by assay-based typing.

Worth noting for this clone: Its target antigen remains unknown. No much larger clone is present one base from it, and per-base qualities are unavailable.

The immunoSEQ Assay, a bias-controlled multiplex PCR, was used to amplify TCRbeta CDR3 regions from genomic DNA. From the authors' description of their analysis: Nucleated cell counts per sample were estimated from amplification of reference gene primers within the assay. To quantify the absolute abundance of each unique TCRbeta CDR3 rearrangement, sequence reads were collapsed and filtered. Productive Simpson clonality was computed per sample as the square root of Simpson's diversity index over productive rearrangements. TCRdb stores this immuneACCESS table with in-frame sequences only. Part of the clones is absent; in the studies checked, under half of the shortfall reflects unresolved V genes, and no reason is known for the rest. The DNA gave D and trimming, while V, J and clone size come from that table. This sample has more than 200,000 clones in its table, and around nine tenths of those were observed once. The top ten constitute under 4.5% of the sample.

Participants in the prospective study were aged roughly 18 to 90 years, lived in 20 to 30 United States geographic areas, and enrolled through a virtual design. In the prospective study, participants were assigned to cohorts based on the clinical history participants reported in a screening survey and a study questionnaire. A participant counted as exposed if, within 2 weeks of entering the study, that participant had been in contact with someone who had a PCR-confirmed or clinician-diagnosed COVID-19 case. In the prospective study, mobile phlebotomists collected whole blood, serum and a nasopharyngeal or oropharyngeal swab from each participant. Participants in the prospective study had the option to provide additional blood draws and questionnaires over a roughly 2-month period. Blood samples from the prospective study were shipped frozen or at room temperature prior to DNA extraction. General conclusions and limits of the study: The quantity of clinical and demographic metadata differed by source and by participant and was supplied without curation.

Trimming takes 4 bases off V and 1 base off J; junction bases not matched to a gene: 11. CDR1 and CDR2 were assigned from the germline V gene as SGHDT and YYEEEE. The CDR3 starts with the cysteine, ends with the phenylalanine, and has 17 residues. Only CDR3 DNA remains: 51 bases, in frame from the first base. The sequenced sample consisted of PBMCs or T cells enriched from blood (not recorded which). This sequence was found in a woman aged 25 to 45 who had been exposed to COVID-19. The chain was built from TRBV5-6 and TRBJ1-2; TRBD1 aligns with 9 central bases. The CDR3 corresponds to CASSLTGGAGGNYGYTF. The sequenced DNA is TGTGCCAGCAGCCTAACAGGGGGCGCGGGTGGTAACTATGGCTACACCTTC. Where the CDR3 stops, the reference TRBV5-6 and TRBJ1-2 genes take over; the full variable domain is DAGVTQSPTHLIKTRGQQVTLRCSPKSGHDTVSWYQQALGQGPQFIFQYYEEEERQRGNFPDRFSGHQFPNYSSELNVNALLLGDSALYLCASSLTGGAGGNYGYTFGSGTRLTVV.